The 27 T cell receptor beta chains below come from one sample, sequenced in a study of blood T cell repertoires in COVID-19. Measured with immunoSEQ multiplex PCR; TCRdb has only the in-frame clones, and not every one. The sample lists roughly 62,000 clones; just under 95% were seen once. The sample comprised peripheral blood. The receptors derive from a human donor in a cohort sampled during active COVID-19.

V and J are TRBV15 and TRBJ2-3; possibly TRBD2 for D (6 bases). V gave up 3 bases and J gave up 0 bases, with 16 bases separating them. The CDR3 extends over 17 amino acids. Germline V gene data show CDR1 as LNHNV and CDR2 as YYDKDF (reference sequence). CDR3: CATSSGGGSTSTDTQYF. CDR3 sequence (DNA): TGTGCCACCAGCAGCGGGGGTGGCTCAACTAGCACAGATACGCAGTATTTT.

The chain links TRBV5-1 to TRBJ2-7, with unresolved D. The CDR3 is made up of 15 amino acids. Per the germline V gene, CDR1 is SGHRS and CDR2 is YFSETQ. The V end lost 0 bases, the J end lost 1 base, and 11 bases lay between the germline ends. CDR3: CASSLAFSRSYEQYF. The CDR3 nucleotides are TGCGCCAGCAGCTTGGCCTTTAGCCGATCCTACGAGCAGTACTTC.

This chain uses TRBV6-5 with TRBJ1-2, with 8 bases lining up with TRBD1. V was pared by 6 bases and J by 6 bases, with 12 bases of the junction left unmatched. This CDR3 has 15 amino acids. Germline CDR1 MNHEY, CDR2 SVGAGI. The chain's CDR3 is CASRPGQGPFHGYTF. CDR3 nucleotide sequence: TGTGCCAGCAGGCCCGGACAGGGACCTTTTCATGGCTACACCTTC.

This chain joins TRBV5-6 and TRBJ2-3, with a tentative D call TRBD2 (7 bases). The CDR3 loop spans 16 amino acids. Trimming pared 4 bases from V and 4 bases from J, leaving 19 bases between. Germline CDR1 reads SGHDT; CDR2 reads YYEEEE. The CDR3 DNA reads TGTGCCAGCAGCGCCCCCTACAGGGAGGGTCCAGATACGCAGTATTTT. As protein: CASSAPYREGPDTQYF.

In nucleotides, the CDR3 is TGTGCCAGCAGTGAAGGCGGATTTAATGAAAAACTGTTTTTT. Its protein product is CASSEGGFNEKLFF. This chain connects TRBV2 to TRBJ1-4; D is uncertain. Trimming took 1 base from V and 4 from J, leaving 7 bases between them. The CDR3 sequence is 14 residues long. Germline CDR1 and CDR2: SNHLY and FYNNEI.

The chain joins TRBV5-1 to TRBJ2-2, with 7 bases fitting TRBD1. The V gene end was trimmed by 0 bases and the J gene end by 5 bases; junction bases not matched to a gene: 1. Germline-derived CDR1 and CDR2 are SGHRS and YFSETQ. The CDR3 loop spans 14 amino acids. The CDR3 sequence is CASSLEGATGELFF. In DNA, the CDR3 is TGCGCCAGCAGCTTGGAGGGGGCAACCGGGGAGCTGTTTTTT.

This chain connects TRBV29-1 to TRBJ1-1, with D possibly TRBD1 on 6 matching bases. The V gene lost 7 bases and the J gene lost 4 bases, with 16 bases spanning the gap. Germline V gene sequence: CDR1 SQVTM, CDR2 ANQGSEA. The CDR3 has 13 amino acids. CDR3 DNA sequence: TGCAGCGGGAGATACCTACAGGGCACTGAAGCTTTCTTT. This gives the protein CSGRYLQGTEAFF.

The J gene is TRBJ1-1, the V gene TRBV6-5; D ambiguous. V lost 6 bases to trimming and J lost 0 bases, with 11 bases between them. CDR3 size: 14 residues. From germline, CDR1 is MNHEY and CDR2 SVGAGI. The CDR3 nucleotides are TGTGCCAGCAGAAGAAGAACAGTGAACACTGAAGCTTTCTTT. Translation: CASRRRTVNTEAFF.

J is TRBJ2-7 and V is TRBV12-5, with 8 bases fitting TRBD1. The trim removed 0 bases at V and 3 bases at J, leaving 10 bases unmatched. The CDR3 is made up of 17 amino acids. From germline, CDR1 is LGHNT and CDR2 FRNRAP. This CDR3 reads CASGLVRGTGHRYEQYF. The CDR3 DNA reads TGTGCTAGTGGTTTGGTACGGGGGACAGGCCACCGCTACGAGCAGTACTTC. The full variable domain, its missing parts supplied by reference TRBV12-5 and TRBJ2-7, is DARVTQTPRHKVTEMGQEVTMRCQPILGHNTVFWYRQTMMQGLELLAYFRNRAPLDDSGMPKDRFSAEMPDATLATLKIQPSEPRDSAVYFCASGLVRGTGHRYEQYFGPGTRLTVT.

V is TRBV7-9 and J is TRBJ2-3, with 11 positions matching TRBD2. Germline CDR1 and CDR2: SEHNR and FQNEAQ (reference sequence). V gave up 5 bases and J gave up 0 bases; unmatched junction bases: 10. The CDR3 contains 18 residues. CDR3 residues: CASSQGTSGLSSTDTQYF. The CDR3 bases are TGTGCCAGCAGCCAAGGGACTAGCGGCTTATCTAGCACAGATACGCAGTATTTT.

V and J are TRBV5-4 and TRBJ2-2, with D perhaps TRBD1 (5 bases). CDR1 is SGHNT, CDR2 YYREEE, per germline (reference sequence). The CDR3 runs 16 residues. V gave up 4 bases and J gave up 4 bases, with 17 bases separating them. The DNA for the CDR3 is TGTGCCAGCAGCCTACTTCGAGACAGTGGCACCGGGGAGCTGTTTTTT. Translating gives CASSLLRDSGTGELFF.

This clone has just one count. The chain has TRBV6-5 and TRBJ2-7, with a tentative D call TRBD1 (6 bases). The V end lost 4 bases, the J end lost 2 bases, and 12 bases lay between the germline ends. Germline V CDR1 and CDR2: MNHEY, SVGAGI. This CDR3 has 14 residues. CDR3 residues: CASSLRQEPYEQYF. CDR3 DNA sequence: TGTGCCAGCAGTTTGAGACAGGAACCCTACGAGCAGTACTTC.

The rearrangement joins TRBV9 to TRBJ2-3; 8 nucleotides match TRBD2. The CDR3 has 15 amino acids. V lost 2 bases to trimming and J lost 4 bases; unmatched junction nucleotides: 6. The germline CDR1 and CDR2 sequences are SGDLS and YYNGEE. The CDR3 reads CASSVAGAGADTQYF. CDR3 sequence (DNA): TGTGCCAGCAGCGTGGCGGGAGCGGGGGCAGATACGCAGTATTTT.

The rearrangement links TRBV7-8 to TRBJ1-2, with D perhaps TRBD1 (6 bases). Between the trimmed V and J ends, which lost 5 bases and 5 bases, there was a span of 21 bases. The CDR3 extends over 16 amino acids. Germline CDR1 and CDR2: SGHVS and FQNEAQ. The CDR3 coding sequence is TGTGCCAGCAGCCCGTTCGGACAGTCGGTTTCGTATGGCTACACCTTC. This codes for CASSPFGQSVSYGYTF.

There are a few counts of this clone. The chain links TRBV20-1 to TRBJ2-5; TRBD1 is a possible D gene (5 bases). V was shortened by 3 bases and J by 4 bases, with 15 bases between the two germline ends. CDR1 is DFQATT, CDR2 SNEGSKA, per germline (reference sequence). The CDR3 sequence is 14 residues long. For the CDR3, the DNA is TGCAGTGCTAGTACGGCAGGGTTGGGAGAGACCCAGTACTTC. Translation: CSASTAGLGETQYF.

In this sample, this clone turned up a few times. The gene calls are TRBV18 and TRBJ1-5, with D perhaps TRBD1 (6 bases). V lost 6 bases to trimming and J lost 5 bases, with 17 bases between them. The CDR3 runs 15 residues. CDR1 and CDR2 (germline): KGHSH, LQKENI. The CDR3 bases are TGTGCCAGCTCTCGAACTACAGGGAGCGATCAGCCCCAGCATTTT. Its protein is CASSRTTGSDQPQHF.

The CDR3 loop is CASSSTPGTRSPADTQYF. As DNA, the CDR3 is TGTGCCAGCAGCTCCACTCCCGGGACTAGATCACCAGCAGATACGCAGTATTTT. V usage is TRBV5-6 and J usage is TRBJ2-3; 8 bases match TRBD2. Per germline, CDR1 SGHDT and CDR2 YYEEEE. Trimming at V came to 3 bases and at J to 4 bases, leaving 16 bases not matched to a gene. This CDR3 is built from 18 residues.

This chain joins TRBV28 and TRBJ1-4, with 7 bases aligning to TRBD1. V dropped 4 bases and J dropped 8; count of bases not matched to a gene: 7. Germline-derived CDR1 and CDR2 are MDHEN and SYDVKM. The CDR3 contains 14 residues. The CDR3 sequence is CASSSADRLEKLFF. In DNA form, the CDR3 reads TGTGCCAGCAGTTCGGCGGACAGGTTGGAAAAACTGTTTTTT.

This clone was seen just once. The CDR3 region is CASSETSGPSYEQYF. For the CDR3, the DNA is TGTGCCAGCAGTGAAACTAGCGGACCCTCCTACGAGCAGTACTTC. V usage is TRBV6-1 and J usage is TRBJ2-7, with 8 bases fitting TRBD2. The junction had 3 bases not matched to a gene; V was cut back by 2 bases and J by 0 bases. The CDR3 has 15 residues. In germline, CDR1 is MNHNS, CDR2 SASEGT.

This chain uses TRBV14 with TRBJ2-2, with D possibly TRBD1 on 5 matching bases. The length of the CDR3 is 13 residues. Trimming took 2 bases from V and 5 from J, leaving 6 bases between them. CDR1 is SGHDN and CDR2 is FVKESK in the germline V gene. The CDR3 DNA follows: TGTGCCAGCAGCCAACGACAGACCGGGGAGCTGTTTTTT. Translation gives CASSQRQTGELFF.

The V and J genes are TRBV5-1 and TRBJ2-7; possibly TRBD2 for D (5 bases). The germline CDR1 and CDR2 sequences are SGHRS and YFSETQ. The V end was cut by 3 bases, the J end by 0 bases, with 13 bases between. The CDR3 has 15 residues. The CDR3 loop reads CASSSEVGYSYEQYF. Written as DNA, the CDR3 is TGCGCCAGCAGCTCGGAGGTAGGTTACTCCTACGAGCAGTACTTC.

The chain links TRBV2 to TRBJ1-1; no firm D call. The length of the CDR3 is 12 residues. CDR1 is SNHLY, CDR2 FYNNEI, per germline. Trimming cost V 4 bases and J 1 base, with 4 bases left between them. As DNA, the CDR3 is TGTGCCAGCAGTGTCAGGAACACTGAAGCTTTCTTT. Encoded protein: CASSVRNTEAFF.

CDR3 region: CAWSLVAGRGETQYF. The CDR3 coding sequence is TGTGCCTGGAGTCTTGTAGCGGGGCGAGGGGAGACCCAGTACTTC. The chain carries TRBV30 and TRBJ2-5; 8 bases agree with TRBD2. The CDR3 loop spans 15 amino acids. Per germline, CDR1 GTSNPN and CDR2 SVGIG (reference sequence). Unmatched junction bases numbered 10, after V lost 2 bases and J lost 5 bases.

The chain is built from TRBV6-6 and TRBJ1-1; TRBD1 aligns across 8 bases. From germline, CDR1 is MNHNY and CDR2 SVGAGI (reference sequence). The V and J ends lost 5 bases and 11 bases, in that order; junction bases with no gene match: 10. CDR3 length: 13 amino acids. The CDR3 DNA sequence: TGTGCCAGCAGTCCCGGACAGGGTTTATGGGCTTTCTTT. It specifies CASSPGQGLWAFF.

CDR3 residues: CASSHPGQGIKGRQPQHF. In DNA, the CDR3 is TGCGCCAGCAGCCACCCGGGACAGGGGATTAAGGGAAGGCAGCCCCAGCATTTT. This sequence joins TRBV4-1 and TRBJ1-5; 10 positions match TRBD1. From germline, CDR1 is MGHRA and CDR2 YSYEKL. V was clipped by 3 bases and J by 7 bases; unmatched bases: 15. The CDR3 is made up of 18 amino acids.

The rearrangement links TRBV6-5 to TRBJ1-1; TRBD1 might be the D (5 bases). The CDR3 runs to 11 residues. CDR1 MNHEY and CDR2 SVGAGI come from the germline V gene. Trimming stripped 2 bases from V and 8 bases from J, with 6 bases between. The CDR3 is CASSYGGEAFF. CDR3 nucleotide sequence: TGTGCCAGCAGTTACGGGGGGGAAGCTTTCTTT.

The chain recombines TRBV7-6 with TRBJ2-3, with 9 bases fitting TRBD2. V lost 1 base, J lost 0 bases, and 11 bases stayed unmatched. CDR1 SGHVS and CDR2 FNYEAQ come from the germline V gene. CDR3 length: 19 residues. As DNA, the CDR3 is TGTGCCAGCAGCTTAGGACCTGGTGTTAGCGGGAGCAGCACAGATACGCAGTATTTT. It yields the protein CASSLGPGVSGSSTDTQYF.